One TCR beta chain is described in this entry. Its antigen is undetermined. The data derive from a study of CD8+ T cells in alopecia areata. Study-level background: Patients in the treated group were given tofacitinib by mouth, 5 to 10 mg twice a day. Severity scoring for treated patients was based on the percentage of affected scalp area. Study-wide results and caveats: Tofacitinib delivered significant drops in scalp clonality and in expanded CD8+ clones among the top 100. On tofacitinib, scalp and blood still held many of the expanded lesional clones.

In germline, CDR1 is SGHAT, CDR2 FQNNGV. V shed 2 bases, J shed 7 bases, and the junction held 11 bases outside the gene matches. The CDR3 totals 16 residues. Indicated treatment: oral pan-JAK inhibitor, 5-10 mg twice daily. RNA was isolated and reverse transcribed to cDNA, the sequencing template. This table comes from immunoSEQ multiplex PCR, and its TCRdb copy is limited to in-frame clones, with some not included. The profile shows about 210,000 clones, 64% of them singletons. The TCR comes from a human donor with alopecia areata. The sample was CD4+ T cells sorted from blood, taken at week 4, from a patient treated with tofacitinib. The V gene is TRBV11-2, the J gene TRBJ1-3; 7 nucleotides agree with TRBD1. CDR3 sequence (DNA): TGTGCCAGCAGCTTAAGGCGAGGGGGCCTTCTGAACACCATATATTTT. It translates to CASSLRRGGLLNTIYF.